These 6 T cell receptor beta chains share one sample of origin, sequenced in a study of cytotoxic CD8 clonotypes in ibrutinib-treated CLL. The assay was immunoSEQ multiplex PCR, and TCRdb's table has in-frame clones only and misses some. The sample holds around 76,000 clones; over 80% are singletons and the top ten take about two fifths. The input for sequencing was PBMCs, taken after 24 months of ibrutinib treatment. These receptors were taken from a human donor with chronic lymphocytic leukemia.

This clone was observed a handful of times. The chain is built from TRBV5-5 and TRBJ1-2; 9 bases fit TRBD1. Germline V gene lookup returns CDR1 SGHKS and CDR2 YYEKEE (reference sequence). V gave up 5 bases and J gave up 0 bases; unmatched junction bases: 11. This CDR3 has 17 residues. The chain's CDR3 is CASRRSGTGLANYGYTF. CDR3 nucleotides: TGTGCCAGCAGACGTTCAGGGACAGGGCTTGCTAACTATGGCTACACCTTC.

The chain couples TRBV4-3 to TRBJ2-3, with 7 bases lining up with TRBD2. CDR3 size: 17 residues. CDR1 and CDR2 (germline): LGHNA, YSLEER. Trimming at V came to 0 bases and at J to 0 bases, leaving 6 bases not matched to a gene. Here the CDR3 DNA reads TGCGCCAGCAGCCAAGATTGGGGGGGACTCAGCACAGATACGCAGTATTTT. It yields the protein CASSQDWGGLSTDTQYF.

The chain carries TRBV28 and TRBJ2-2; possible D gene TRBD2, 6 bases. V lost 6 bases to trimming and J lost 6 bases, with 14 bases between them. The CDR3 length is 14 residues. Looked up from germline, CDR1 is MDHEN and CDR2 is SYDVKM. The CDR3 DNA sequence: TGTGCCAGCAGAGCAGCGGGCATACCCGGGGAGCTGTTTTTT. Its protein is CASRAAGIPGELFF.

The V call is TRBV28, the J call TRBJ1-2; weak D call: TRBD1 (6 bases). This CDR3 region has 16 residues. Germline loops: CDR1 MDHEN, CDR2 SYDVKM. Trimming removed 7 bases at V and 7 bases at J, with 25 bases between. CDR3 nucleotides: TGTGCCAGCACCTCACGGGACATCCCGTCCAGGGTTGGCTACACCTTC. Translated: CASTSRDIPSRVGYTF.

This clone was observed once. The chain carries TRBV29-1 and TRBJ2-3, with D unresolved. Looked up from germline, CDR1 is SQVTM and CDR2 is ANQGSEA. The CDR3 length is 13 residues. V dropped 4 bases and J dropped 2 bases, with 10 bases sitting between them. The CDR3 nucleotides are TGCAGCGTTGGATTCTTAGACACAGATACGCAGTATTTT. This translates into CSVGFLDTDTQYF.

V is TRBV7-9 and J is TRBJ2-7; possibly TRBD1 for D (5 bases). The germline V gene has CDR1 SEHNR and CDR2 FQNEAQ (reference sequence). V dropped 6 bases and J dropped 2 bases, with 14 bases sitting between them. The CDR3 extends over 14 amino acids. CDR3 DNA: TGTGCCAGCAGACAAGCCCCAGGGCCCTACGAGCAGTACTTC. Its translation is CASRQAPGPYEQYF.